This TCR beta chain was identified in a study of CD8 T cells in ankylosing spondylitis. Study-level results: From matched ankylosing spondylitis synovial fluid, disease-linked clones were reportedly recovered at significantly enriched levels. For ankylosing spondylitis blood, a TCR beta motif of several highly homologous variants appeared characteristic.

A remark on this clonotype: Its antigen is still unknown.

Germline V lookup: CDR1 MNHNS, CDR2 SASEGT. The CDR3 length is 13 residues. With 3 bases removed from V and 6 bases from J, the gap between germline ends came to 9 bases. Scientists made TCR beta libraries using quantitative 5'-RACE with molecular barcodes. TCRdb recomputed calls from the 5' RACE reads with MiXCR, one row per CDR3 protein. In the table there are 400,000 or so distinct CDR3 sequences, approximately 26% of which are singletons. The material sequenced was blood, either unsorted or a sorted T cell fraction (not recorded which). The clonotype was recovered from a male donor with ankylosing spondylitis. The chain couples TRBV6-1 to TRBJ2-1; D ambiguous. The CDR3 region is CASSDGLVNEQFF. Here the CDR3 DNA reads TGTGCCAGCAGTGACGGCCTGGTCAATGAGCAGTTCTTC.